The present entry profiles one T cell receptor (beta chain) with its context. Its target antigen remains unknown. Base qualities are not recorded, but no much larger clone differs from it by a single base. The CDR3 runs 15 residues from the cysteine to the phenylalanine. The DNA shown is the 45-base CDR3, in frame from base 1. Looking up the germline V gene yields CDR1 MGHRA and CDR2 YSYEKL. The V end loses 0 bases and the J end loses 5 bases, and a stretch of 11 bases separates them. Amplification of TCR beta CDR3 regions was carried out from RNA transcripts. For the first round of RT-PCR on the TCR CDR3, the HTBI primer set was used together with the Qiagen OneStep RT-PCR kit. Libraries were constructed in a second round of multiplex PCR, after which size selection and purification were carried out. Sequencing of the libraries was done on an Illumina HiSeq2000 using paired-end 100 bp reads. Concerning the study's data processing: SOAPnuke was used to process the raw data, throwing out any read that contained adapters or uncalled bases, had a mean Phred below 15, or lacked an exact constant-primer or identifier match. COPE v1.2.5 was used to merge high-quality paired reads, and clonotypes were defined as unique nucleotide sequences. Clonotypes were aligned to IMGT TRBV, TRBD and TRBJ reference segments using MiTCR v1.1. The analysis included only V-J combinations with a frequency above 0.0001, which together covered around 99% of the repertoires. A TCS score was defined as the ratio of F50 (clonal expansion) to E x V (chaos), with BLOSUM62-based TCRdist applied between CDR3 peptides within each V-J. Welch's t-statistics and random forest reduced fewer than 550 V-J features to fewer than 15, which were used in a naive Bayes classifier (R e1071). TCRdb handled the public reads itself, with Q25 trimming in fastp and clone calling in MiXCR, and kept productive beta chains. Rows are unified per CDR3 protein, each entry keeping the most common DNA and genes. The V and J calls reflect TCRdb's pipeline rather than the authors' work. This sample comprises some 690,000 distinct CDR3 sequences, roughly 17% of them detected only once. Together, the top ten hold about 16% of the sample.

This entry belongs to a study of T cells in Graves' hyperthyroidism and ophthalmopathy (dated by TCRdb to about 2019). As for the study more broadly: Peripheral blood was sampled at the time of initial diagnosis, prior to any treatment. To identify distinguishing TCR V-J signatures, a discovery cohort of about 100 patients was used, comprising 43 with Graves' ophthalmopathy and 57 with stable Graves' hyperthyroidism. Prospective prediction of ophthalmopathy was tested in an independent validation cohort of 18 to 20 hyperthyroidism patients and around 16 patients who later progressed to ophthalmopathy. The approximately 90 discovery patients were randomly split 7:3 into training and test sets. In more than five Graves' hyperthyroidism patients, the study also compared T-cell repertoires from thyroid tissue with T-cell repertoires from blood. After blood sampling, hyperthyroidism patients were treated with methimazole at a starting dose of 30 mg daily, and ophthalmopathy patients were treated with high-dose intravenous methylprednisolone. According to the paper, TCR Vbeta CDR3 sequencing was carried out on 135 peripheral blood samples, which came from 40 to 45 ophthalmopathy, 80 or so hyperthyroidism and around 17 progressor patients. Study-wide findings and limitations: In validation, the model predicted progression to ophthalmopathy a median of about 6 months before onset, with about 67% sensitivity and 72.22% specificity. A model built on a 13 V-J signature distinguished ophthalmopathy from stable hyperthyroidism, reaching about 88% sensitivity and 81.08% specificity in cross-validation and 80%/75% in testing. Most expanded thyroid clonotypes (frequency above 0.001) were also found in blood, which suggests that blood repertoires may mirror thyroid immune responses. No statistical method was used to set the sample size in advance, and investigators knew the group allocation.

Graves' hyperthyroidism was defined as stable when no progression to ophthalmopathy occurred over 18 months of follow-up. Hyperthyroidism patients were newly diagnosed, had a disease duration of under 2 months, and were aged 18 to 65 years. Exclusion was applied to patients with uncontrolled infections, other autoimmune diseases, pregnancy or lactation. Diagnoses were established on the basis of clinical symptoms, serum thyroxine and TRAb, thyroid ultrasound, and orbital computed tomography. PBMCs were separated from about 10 ml of fresh peripheral blood using Ficoll-Paque density gradient centrifugation. Trizol reagent was used to extract total RNA, and RNA quality was then checked on an Agilent 2100 Bioanalyzer.

Sequencing used blood. The TCR was taken from a man in his fifties with Graves' hyperthyroidism. The V and J segments used are TRBV4-1 and TRBJ1-5, with the D gene uncertain. The CDR3 is CASSQDSTVYQPQHF. The sequenced DNA is TGCGCCAGCAGCCAAGATTCCACAGTCTATCAGCCCCAGCATTTT.